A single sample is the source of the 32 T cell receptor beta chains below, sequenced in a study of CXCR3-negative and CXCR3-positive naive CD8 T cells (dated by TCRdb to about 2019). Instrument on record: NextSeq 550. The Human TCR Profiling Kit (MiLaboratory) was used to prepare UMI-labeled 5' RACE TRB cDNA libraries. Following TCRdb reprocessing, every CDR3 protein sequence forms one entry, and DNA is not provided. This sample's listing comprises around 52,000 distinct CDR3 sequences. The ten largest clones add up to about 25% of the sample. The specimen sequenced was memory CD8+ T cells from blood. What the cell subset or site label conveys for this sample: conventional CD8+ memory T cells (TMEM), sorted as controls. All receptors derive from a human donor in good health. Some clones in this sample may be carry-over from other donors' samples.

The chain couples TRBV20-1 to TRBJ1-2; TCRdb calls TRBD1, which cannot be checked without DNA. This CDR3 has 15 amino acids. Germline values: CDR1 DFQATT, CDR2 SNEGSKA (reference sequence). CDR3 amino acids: CSATGTGENIYGYTF.

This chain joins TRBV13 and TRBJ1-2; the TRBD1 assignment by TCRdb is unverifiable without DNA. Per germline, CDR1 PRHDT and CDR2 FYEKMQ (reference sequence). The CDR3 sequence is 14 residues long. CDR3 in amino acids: CASSTSIGAYGYTF.

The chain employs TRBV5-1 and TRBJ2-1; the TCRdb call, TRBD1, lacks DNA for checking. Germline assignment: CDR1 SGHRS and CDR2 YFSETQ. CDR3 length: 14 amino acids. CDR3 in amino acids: CASSLGQGPDEQFF.

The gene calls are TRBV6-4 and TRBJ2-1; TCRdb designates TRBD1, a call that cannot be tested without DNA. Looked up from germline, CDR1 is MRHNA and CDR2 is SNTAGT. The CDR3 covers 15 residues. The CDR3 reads CASSEDNGGHNEQFF.

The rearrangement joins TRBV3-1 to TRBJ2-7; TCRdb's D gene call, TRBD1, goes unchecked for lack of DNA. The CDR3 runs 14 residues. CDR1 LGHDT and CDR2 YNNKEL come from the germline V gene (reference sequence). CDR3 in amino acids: CASSQTGLSYEQYF.

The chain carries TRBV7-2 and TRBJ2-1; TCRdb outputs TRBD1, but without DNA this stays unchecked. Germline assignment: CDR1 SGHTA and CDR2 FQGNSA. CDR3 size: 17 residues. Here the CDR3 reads CASSFILRGAPYNEQFF.

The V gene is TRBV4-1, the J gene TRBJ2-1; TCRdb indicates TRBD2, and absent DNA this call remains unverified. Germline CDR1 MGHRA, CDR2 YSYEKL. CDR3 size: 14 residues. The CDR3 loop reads CASSQPGLAYEQFF.

The CDR3: CSVPLLGYNEQFF. V gene TRBV29-1 combines with J gene TRBJ2-1. The CDR3 consists of 13 residues. CDR1 SQVTM and CDR2 ANQGSEA come from the germline V gene.

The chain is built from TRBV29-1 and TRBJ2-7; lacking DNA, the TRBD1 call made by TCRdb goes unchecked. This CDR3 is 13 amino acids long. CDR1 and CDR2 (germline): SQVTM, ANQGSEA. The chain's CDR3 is CSVIGADVYEQYF.

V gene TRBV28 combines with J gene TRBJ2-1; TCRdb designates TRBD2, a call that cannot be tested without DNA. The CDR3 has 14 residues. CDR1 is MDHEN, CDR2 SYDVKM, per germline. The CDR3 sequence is CASRLAGGLNEQFF. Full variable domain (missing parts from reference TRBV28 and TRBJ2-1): DVKVTQSSRYLVKRTGEKVFLECVQDMDHENMFWYRQDPGLGLRLIYFSYDVKMKEKGDIPEGYSVSREKKERFSLILESASTNQTSMYLCASRLAGGLNEQFFGPGTRLTVL.

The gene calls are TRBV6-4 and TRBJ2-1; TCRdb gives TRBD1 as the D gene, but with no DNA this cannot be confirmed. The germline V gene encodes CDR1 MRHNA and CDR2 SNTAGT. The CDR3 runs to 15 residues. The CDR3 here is CASSDSGQGANEQFF.

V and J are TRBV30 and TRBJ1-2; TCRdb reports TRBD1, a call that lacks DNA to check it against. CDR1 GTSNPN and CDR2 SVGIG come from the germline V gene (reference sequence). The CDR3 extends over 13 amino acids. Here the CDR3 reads CAWSEAGGNGYTF.

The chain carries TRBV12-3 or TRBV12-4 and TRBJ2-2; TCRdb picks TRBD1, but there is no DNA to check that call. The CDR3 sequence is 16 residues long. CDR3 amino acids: CAITQGESSNTGELFF.

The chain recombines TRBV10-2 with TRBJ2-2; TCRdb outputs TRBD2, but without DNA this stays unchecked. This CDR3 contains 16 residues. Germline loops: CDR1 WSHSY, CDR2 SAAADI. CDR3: CASSTASGSNTGELFF.

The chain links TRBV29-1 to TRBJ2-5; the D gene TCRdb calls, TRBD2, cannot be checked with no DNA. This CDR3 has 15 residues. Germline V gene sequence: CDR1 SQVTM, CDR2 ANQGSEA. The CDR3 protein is CSVEGGGLVGETQYF.

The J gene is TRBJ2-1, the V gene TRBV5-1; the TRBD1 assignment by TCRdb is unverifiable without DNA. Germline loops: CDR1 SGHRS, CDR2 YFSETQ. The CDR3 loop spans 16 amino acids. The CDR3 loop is CASSLFSAGEGNEQFF.

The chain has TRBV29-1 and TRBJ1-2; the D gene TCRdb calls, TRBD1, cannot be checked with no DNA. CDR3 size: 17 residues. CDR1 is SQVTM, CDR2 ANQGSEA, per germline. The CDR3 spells CSVDSGSGAPDNYGYTF.

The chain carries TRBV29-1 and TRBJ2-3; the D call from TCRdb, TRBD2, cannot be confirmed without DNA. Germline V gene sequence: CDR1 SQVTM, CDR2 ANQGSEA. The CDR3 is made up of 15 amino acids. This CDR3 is CSVEGTSLSRDTQYF.

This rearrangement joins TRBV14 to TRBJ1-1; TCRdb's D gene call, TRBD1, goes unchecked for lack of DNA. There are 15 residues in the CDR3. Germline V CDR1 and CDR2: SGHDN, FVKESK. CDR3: CASSQADRGLGEAFF.

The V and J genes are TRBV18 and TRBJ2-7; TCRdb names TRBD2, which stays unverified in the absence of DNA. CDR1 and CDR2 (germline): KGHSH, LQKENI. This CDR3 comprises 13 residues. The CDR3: CASSPEAEYEQYF.

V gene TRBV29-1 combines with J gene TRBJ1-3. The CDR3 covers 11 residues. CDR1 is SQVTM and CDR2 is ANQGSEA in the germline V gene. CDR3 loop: CSGELGNTIYF.

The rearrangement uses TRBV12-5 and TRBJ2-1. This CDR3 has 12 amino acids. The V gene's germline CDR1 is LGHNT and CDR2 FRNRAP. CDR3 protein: CASGLALNEQFF.

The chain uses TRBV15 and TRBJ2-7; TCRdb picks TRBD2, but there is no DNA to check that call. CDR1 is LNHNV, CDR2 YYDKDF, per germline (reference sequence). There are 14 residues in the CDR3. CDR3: CATSPERESYEQYF.

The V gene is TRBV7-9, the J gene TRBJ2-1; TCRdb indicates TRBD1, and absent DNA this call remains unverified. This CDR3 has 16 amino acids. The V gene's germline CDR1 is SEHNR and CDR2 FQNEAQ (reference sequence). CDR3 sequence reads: CASSRPTDRGYNEQFF.

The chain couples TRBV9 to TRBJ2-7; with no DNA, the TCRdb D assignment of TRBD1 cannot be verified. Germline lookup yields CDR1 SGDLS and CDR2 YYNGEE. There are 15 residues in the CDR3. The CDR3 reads CASSVGRTGGYEQYF.

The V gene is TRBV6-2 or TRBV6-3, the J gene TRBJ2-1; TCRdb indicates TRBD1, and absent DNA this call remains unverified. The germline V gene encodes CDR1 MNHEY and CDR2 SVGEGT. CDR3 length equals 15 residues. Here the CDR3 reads CASRPDRGGLNEQFF.

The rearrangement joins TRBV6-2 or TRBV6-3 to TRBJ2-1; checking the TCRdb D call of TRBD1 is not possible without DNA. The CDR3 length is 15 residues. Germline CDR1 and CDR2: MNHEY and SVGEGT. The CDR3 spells CASTLTGGPYNEQFF.

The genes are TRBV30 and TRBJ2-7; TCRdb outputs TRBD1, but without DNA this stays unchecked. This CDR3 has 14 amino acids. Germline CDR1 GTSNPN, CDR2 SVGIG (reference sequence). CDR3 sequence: CAWSSGQGASEQYF.

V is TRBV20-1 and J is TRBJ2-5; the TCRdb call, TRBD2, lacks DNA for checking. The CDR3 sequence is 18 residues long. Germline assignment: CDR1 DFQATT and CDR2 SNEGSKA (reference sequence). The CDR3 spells CSASSASQGPFVQETQYF.

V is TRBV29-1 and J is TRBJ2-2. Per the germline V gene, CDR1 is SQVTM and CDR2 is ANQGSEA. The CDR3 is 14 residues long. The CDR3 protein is CSVVLNFRSGELFF.

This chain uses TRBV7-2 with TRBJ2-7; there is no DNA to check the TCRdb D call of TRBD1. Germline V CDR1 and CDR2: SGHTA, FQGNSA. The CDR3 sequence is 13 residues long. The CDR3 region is CASSIWGGDEQYF.

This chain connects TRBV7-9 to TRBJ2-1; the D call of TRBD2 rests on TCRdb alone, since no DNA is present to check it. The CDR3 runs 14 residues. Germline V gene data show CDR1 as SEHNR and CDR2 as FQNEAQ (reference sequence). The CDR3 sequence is CASSWGLAGNEQFF.